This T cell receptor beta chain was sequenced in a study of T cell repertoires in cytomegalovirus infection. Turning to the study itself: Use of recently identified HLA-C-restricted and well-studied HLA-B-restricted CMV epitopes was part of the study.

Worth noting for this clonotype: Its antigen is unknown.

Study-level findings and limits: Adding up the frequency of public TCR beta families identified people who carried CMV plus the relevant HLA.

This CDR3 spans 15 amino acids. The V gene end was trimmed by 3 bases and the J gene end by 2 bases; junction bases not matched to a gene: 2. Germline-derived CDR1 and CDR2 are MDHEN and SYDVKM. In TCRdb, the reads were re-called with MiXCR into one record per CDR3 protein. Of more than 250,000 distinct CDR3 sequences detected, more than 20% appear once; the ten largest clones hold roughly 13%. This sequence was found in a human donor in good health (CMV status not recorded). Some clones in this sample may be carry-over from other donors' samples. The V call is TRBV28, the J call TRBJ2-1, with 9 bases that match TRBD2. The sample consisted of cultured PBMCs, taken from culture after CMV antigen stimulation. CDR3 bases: TGTGCCAGCAGTTTCAGACTAGCGGCCTACAATGAGCAGTTCTTC. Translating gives CASSFRLAAYNEQFF.